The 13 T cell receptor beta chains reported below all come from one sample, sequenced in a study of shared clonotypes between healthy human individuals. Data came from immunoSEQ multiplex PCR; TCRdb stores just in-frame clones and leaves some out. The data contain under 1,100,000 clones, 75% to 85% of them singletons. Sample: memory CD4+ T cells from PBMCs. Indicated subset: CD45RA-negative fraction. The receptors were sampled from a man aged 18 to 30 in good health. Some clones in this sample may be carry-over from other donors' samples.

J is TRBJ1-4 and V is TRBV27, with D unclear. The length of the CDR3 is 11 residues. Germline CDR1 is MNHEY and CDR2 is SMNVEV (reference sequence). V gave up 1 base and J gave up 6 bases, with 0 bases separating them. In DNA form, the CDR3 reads TGTGCCAGCAGTTTATATGAAAAACTGTTTTTT. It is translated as CASSLYEKLFF.

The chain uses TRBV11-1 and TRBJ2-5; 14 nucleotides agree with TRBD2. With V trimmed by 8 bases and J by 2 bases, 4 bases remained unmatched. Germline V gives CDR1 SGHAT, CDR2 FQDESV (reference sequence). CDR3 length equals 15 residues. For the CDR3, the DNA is TGTGCCAGCGCGACTAGCGGGAGGGGGCAAGAGACCCAGTACTTC. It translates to CASATSGRGQETQYF.

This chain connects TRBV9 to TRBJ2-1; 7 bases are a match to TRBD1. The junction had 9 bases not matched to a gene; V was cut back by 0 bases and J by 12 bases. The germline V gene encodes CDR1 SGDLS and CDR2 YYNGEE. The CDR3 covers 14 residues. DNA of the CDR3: TGTGCCAGCAGCGTAGGGTTCGTCCGGGACAGGCAGTTCTTC. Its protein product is CASSVGFVRDRQFF.

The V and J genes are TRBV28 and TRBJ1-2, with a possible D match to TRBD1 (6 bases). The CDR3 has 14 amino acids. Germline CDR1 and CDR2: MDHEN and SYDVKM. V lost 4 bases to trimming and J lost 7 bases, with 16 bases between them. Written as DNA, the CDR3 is TGTGCCAGCAGTTCGACAGGCCTATTTGGTGGCTACACCTTC. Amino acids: CASSSTGLFGGYTF.

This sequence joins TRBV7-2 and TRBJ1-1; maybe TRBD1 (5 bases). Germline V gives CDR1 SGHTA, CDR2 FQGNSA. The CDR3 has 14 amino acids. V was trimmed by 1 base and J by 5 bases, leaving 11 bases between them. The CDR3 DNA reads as TGTGCCAGCAGCTTAGGACAGATAGGAACTGAAGCTTTCTTT. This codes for CASSLGQIGTEAFF.

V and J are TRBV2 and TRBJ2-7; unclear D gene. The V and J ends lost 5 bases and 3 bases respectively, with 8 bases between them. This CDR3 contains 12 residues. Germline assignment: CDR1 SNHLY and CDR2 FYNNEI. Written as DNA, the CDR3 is TGTGCCAGCAGTTTTGCCAGCTACGAGCAGTACTTC. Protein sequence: CASSFASYEQYF.

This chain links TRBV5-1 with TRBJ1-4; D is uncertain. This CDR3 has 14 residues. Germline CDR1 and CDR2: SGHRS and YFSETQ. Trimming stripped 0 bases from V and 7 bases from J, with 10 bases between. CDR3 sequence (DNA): TGCGCCAGCAGCTTGGAGATGCGCGGTGAAAAACTGTTTTTT. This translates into CASSLEMRGEKLFF.

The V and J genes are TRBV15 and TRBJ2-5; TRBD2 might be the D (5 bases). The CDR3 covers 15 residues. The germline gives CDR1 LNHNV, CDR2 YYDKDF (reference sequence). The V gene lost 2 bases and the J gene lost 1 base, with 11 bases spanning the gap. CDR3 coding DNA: TGTGCCACCAGCAGAATCCAGCGGAGCCAAGAGACCCAGTACTTC. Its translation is CATSRIQRSQETQYF.

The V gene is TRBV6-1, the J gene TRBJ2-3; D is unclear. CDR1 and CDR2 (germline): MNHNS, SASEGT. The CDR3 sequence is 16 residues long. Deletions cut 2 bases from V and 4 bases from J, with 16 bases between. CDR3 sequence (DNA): TGTGCCAGCAGTGAATTGTCTAGTGGTGGCGCAGATACGCAGTATTTT. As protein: CASSELSSGGADTQYF.

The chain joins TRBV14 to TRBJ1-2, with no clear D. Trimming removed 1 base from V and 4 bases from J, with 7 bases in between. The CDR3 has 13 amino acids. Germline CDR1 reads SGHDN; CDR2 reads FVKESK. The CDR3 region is CASSQVGSYGYTF. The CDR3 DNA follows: TGTGCCAGCAGCCAAGTAGGGAGCTATGGCTACACCTTC.

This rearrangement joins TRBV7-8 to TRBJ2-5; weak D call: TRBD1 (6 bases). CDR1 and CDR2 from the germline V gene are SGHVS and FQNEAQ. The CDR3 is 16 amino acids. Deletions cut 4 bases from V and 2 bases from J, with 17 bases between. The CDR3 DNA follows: TGTGCCAGCAGCTCCTCGGGTGGAAGGGGGCAAGAGACCCAGTACTTC. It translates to CASSSSGGRGQETQYF.

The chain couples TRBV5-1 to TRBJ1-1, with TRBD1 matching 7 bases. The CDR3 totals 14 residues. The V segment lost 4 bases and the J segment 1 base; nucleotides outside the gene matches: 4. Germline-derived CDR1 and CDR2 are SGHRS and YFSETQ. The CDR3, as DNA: TGCGCCAGCAGCGCCAGGACAGGGAACACTGAAGCTTTCTTT. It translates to CASSARTGNTEAFF.

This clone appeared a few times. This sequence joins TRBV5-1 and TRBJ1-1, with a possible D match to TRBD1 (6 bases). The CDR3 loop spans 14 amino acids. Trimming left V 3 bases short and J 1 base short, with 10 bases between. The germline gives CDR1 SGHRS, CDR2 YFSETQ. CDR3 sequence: CASSSTGANTEAFF. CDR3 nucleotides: TGCGCCAGCAGCTCCACGGGGGCGAACACTGAAGCTTTCTTT.